This T cell receptor beta chain was captured in a study of blood T cell repertoires in COVID-19 (dated by TCRdb to about 2020). With regard to the full study: Samples covering the acute and convalescent phases of COVID-19 were provided by collaborators in the United States, Italy and Spain. The material from the prospective study consisted of cDNA or gDNA derived from T cells, B-cell-depleted T cells, or PBMCs. Sample metadata almost always included a de-identified subject ID, COVID-19 status, age in years and sex. Deeply sampled blood TCRbeta repertoires from subjects exposed to, actively infected with, or recovered from COVID-19 were included in the dataset. The samples were drawn from two sources: the first 160 participants of the ongoing ImmuneRACE study, and 1,254 subjects contributed by 6 global collaborators. A freely available public database, intended as a resource for researchers studying the immune response to SARS-CoV-2, is where the repertoires were released. HLA class I and class II types, where available, came from metadata supplied by the sample provider rather than from assay-based typing. Points the paper makes about the study in general: The amount of clinical and demographic metadata varied by source and participant and was provided uncurated.

TCRbeta CDR3 regions were amplified from genomic DNA by means of the immunoSEQ Assay, a bias-controlled multiplex PCR. Processing in the source paper ran as follows. Nucleated cell counts per sample were estimated from amplification of reference gene primers within the assay. To quantify the absolute abundance of each unique TCRbeta CDR3 rearrangement, sequence reads were collapsed and filtered. For each sample, productive Simpson clonality was calculated by taking the square root of Simpson's diversity index across productive rearrangements. This immuneACCESS table, as held by TCRdb, lists in-frame sequences with V and J called but not all clones. Of the missing ones, under half trace to an unresolved V gene in checked studies; the others have no known cause. D and trimming were read from the DNA, whereas the V and J calls and clone size are those reported in that table. The sample table records more than 95,000 clones; around four fifths of these occur just once. In total, the top ten clones hold 25% of the sample.

Each collaborating institution followed its own protocols to collect whole blood in K2EDTA tubes. For TCRbeta analysis, collaborators shipped samples as frozen whole blood, isolated PBMCs, or DNA extracted from either of those sample types. Notes on this clone: The specificity of this receptor is unknown. One base away there is no much larger clone; base qualities are not given.

CDR1 and CDR2, per the germline V gene, are SGHNT and YENEEA. The CDR3 goes from the cysteine to the phenylalanine over 16 residues. Of the read, only the CDR3 DNA is kept; its 48 bases are in frame from base 1. Compared with germline, V lacks 4 bases and J lacks 4 bases; bases without a gene match: 11. Input material: peripheral blood. In this chain, TRBV11-3 is recombined with TRBJ2-3; a stretch of 7 junction bases matches TRBD1. The sequence was obtained from a human donor in a cohort sampled during active COVID-19. The CDR3: CASSSEGTEVADTQYF. The sequenced DNA: TGTGCCAGCAGCTCCGAGGGGACAGAAGTGGCAGATACGCAGTATTTT.